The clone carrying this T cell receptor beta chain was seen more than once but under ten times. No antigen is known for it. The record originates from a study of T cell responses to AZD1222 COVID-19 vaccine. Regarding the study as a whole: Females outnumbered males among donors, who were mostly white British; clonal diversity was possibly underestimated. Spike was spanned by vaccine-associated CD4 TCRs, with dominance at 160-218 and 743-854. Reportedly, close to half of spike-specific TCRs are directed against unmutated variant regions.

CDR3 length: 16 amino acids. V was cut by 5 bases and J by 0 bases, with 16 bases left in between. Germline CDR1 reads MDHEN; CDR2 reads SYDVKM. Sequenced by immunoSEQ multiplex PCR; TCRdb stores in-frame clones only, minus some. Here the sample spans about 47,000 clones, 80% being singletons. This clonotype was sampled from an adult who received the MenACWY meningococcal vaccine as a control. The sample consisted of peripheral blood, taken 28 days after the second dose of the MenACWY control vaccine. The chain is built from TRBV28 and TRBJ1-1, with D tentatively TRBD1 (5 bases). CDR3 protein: CASSPPGGAMNTEAFF. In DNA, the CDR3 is TGTGCCAGCAGTCCCCCCGGAGGGGCCATGAACACTGAAGCTTTCTTT.